This T cell receptor (beta chain) is from a study of regulatory T cells in long-lasting Graves disease. Between the trimmed V and J ends, which lost 6 bases and 0 bases, there was a span of 13 bases. Per the germline V gene, CDR1 is SGHAT and CDR2 is FQNNGV. This CDR3 comprises 15 residues. About this clonotype: A read error is possible here, since a much larger clone lies one base away.

The sample's time point: newly diagnosed GD, antithyroid drugs for less than 3 months. Extracted PBMC RNA gave rise to the TCR library. HTBI primers from iRepertoire and Arm-PCR of CDR3 regions yielded the TCR beta libraries. TCRdb reanalysed the multiplex PCR reads using MiXCR and keeps one entry per CDR3 protein. The sample comprises about 620,000 distinct CDR3 sequences, 16% of which are singletons, and 15% to 20% rests with the top ten. This same sample was also part of a study on T cells in Graves' hyperthyroidism and ophthalmopathy.

This sequence joins TRBV11-2 and TRBJ2-3; no reliable D call. The TCR comes from a woman aged 30 to 39 with Graves disease. The sample consisted of peripheral blood mononuclear cells (PBMCs), taken at new diagnosis, from a patient treated with antithyroid drugs. The chain's CDR3 is CASRRWAASTDTQYF. CDR3 sequence (DNA): TGTGCCAGCAGAAGATGGGCGGCTAGCACAGATACGCAGTATTTT.